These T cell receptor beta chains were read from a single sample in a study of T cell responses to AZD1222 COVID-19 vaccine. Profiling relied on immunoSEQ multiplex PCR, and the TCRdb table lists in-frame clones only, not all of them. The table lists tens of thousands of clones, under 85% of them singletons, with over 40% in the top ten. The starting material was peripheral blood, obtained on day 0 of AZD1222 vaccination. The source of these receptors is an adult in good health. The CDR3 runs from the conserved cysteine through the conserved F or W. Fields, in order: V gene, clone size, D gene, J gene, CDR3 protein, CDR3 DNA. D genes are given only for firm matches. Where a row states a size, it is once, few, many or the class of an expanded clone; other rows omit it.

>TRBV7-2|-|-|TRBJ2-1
CASSSLVGTYNEQFF
TGTGCCAGCAGCTCCCTTGTGGGAACGTACAATGAGCAGTTCTTC
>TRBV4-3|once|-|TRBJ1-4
CASSQGPSTNEKLFF
TGCGCCAGCAGCCAAGGGCCATCAACTAATGAAAAACTGTTTTTT
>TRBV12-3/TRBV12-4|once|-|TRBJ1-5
CASSLGSNQPQHF
TGTGCCAGCAGCCTAGGAAGCAATCAGCCCCAGCATTTT
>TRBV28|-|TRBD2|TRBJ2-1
CASLLTSGYNEQFF
TGTGCCAGCCTCCTGACTAGCGGGTACAATGAGCAGTTCTTC
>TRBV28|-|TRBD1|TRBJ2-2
CASRRQGNTGELFF
TGTGCCAGCAGACGACAGGGCAACACCGGGGAGCTGTTTTTT
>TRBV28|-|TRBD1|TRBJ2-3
CASTQTGANTDTQYF
TGTGCCAGCACGCAGACAGGGGCGAACACAGATACGCAGTATTTT
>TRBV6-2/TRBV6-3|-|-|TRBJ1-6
CASSYGTSSRTSPLHF
TGTGCCAGCAGTTACGGGACGTCTTCTCGCACATCACCCCTCCACTTT
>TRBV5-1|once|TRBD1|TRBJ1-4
CASSLKGQGGEKLFF
TGCGCCAGCAGCCTAAAGGGACAGGGCGGGGAAAAACTGTTTTTT
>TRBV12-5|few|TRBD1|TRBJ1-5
CASGLVEGQNNQPQHF
TGTGCTAGTGGTTTGGTAGAGGGACAGAACAATCAGCCCCAGCATTTT
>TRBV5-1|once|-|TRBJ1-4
CASSLDAGRAEKLFF
TGCGCCAGCAGCTTGGATGCAGGGCGGGCTGAAAAACTGTTTTTT
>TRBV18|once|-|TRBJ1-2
CASSPFGTVANYGYTF
TGTGCCAGCTCACCCTTCGGGACTGTAGCTAACTATGGCTACACCTTC
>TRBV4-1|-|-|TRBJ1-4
CASSQAPGGPYEKLFF
TGCGCCAGCAGCCAAGCCCCGGGGGGCCCTTATGAAAAACTGTTTTTT
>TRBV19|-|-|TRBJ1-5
CASTRESNQPQHF
TGTGCCAGTACGCGGGAGAGCAATCAGCCCCAGCATTTT
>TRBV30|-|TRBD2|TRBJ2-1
CAWSDFGGGAVNEQFF
TGTGCCTGGAGTGATTTCGGCGGGGGGGCGGTCAATGAGCAGTTCTTC
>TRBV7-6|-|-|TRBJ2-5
CASSSRAGPQETQYF
TGTGCCAGCTCGTCTAGGGCAGGGCCCCAAGAGACCCAGTACTTC
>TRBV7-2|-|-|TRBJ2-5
CASSLAQWTAGETQYF
TGTGCCAGCAGCTTAGCGCAATGGACAGCGGGGGAGACCCAGTACTTC